This TCR beta chain was captured by sequencing in a study of STAT3 mutations in large granular lymphocyte leukemia. Study-level results: At least one immunodominant TCR beta clonotype appeared in every T-cell large granular lymphocyte leukemia patient. In several patients, dominant TCR clone burden exceeded STAT3 mutant burden.

Assay used: immunoSEQ multiplex PCR; TCRdb lists only in-frame clones, some missing. Among over 9,000 clones, roughly nine tenths were seen once, and the ten largest hold 60% to 70%. In its sample, this clone was seen once. Its target is unknown. The origin of this receptor is a man in his sixties with T-cell large granular lymphocyte leukemia. Some clones in this sample may be carry-over from other donors' samples. Sequencing input: peripheral blood mononuclear cells.

The CDR3 is CASNHQARVEKLFF. CDR3 DNA: TGTGCCAGCAACCATCAAGCAAGGGTTGAAAAACTGTTTTTT. V and J are TRBV7-9 and TRBJ1-4; D is ambiguous. The CDR3 is 14 residues long. The V and J ends lost 7 bases and 7 bases respectively, with 16 bases between them. Germline assignment: CDR1 SEHNR and CDR2 FQNEAQ (reference sequence).